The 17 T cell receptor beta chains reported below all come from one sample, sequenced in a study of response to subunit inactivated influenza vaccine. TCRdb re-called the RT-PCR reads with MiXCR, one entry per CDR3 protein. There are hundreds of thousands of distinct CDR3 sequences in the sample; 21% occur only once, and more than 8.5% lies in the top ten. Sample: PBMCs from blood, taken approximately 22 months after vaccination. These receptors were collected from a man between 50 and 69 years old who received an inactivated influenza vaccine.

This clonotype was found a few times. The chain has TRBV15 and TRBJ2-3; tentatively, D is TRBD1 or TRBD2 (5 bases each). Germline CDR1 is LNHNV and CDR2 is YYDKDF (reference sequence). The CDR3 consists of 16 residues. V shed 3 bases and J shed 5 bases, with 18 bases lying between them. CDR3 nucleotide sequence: TGTGCCACCAGCAGTTCCGGCGCGAGGGGCAAAGATACGCAGTATTTT. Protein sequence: CATSSSGARGKDTQYF. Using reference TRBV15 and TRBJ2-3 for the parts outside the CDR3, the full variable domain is DAMVIQNPRYQVTQFGKPVTLSCSQTLNHNVMYWYQQKSSQAPKLLFHYYDKDFNNEADTPDNFQSRRPNTSFCFLDIRSPGLGDTAMYLCATSSSGARGKDTQYFGPGTRLTVL.

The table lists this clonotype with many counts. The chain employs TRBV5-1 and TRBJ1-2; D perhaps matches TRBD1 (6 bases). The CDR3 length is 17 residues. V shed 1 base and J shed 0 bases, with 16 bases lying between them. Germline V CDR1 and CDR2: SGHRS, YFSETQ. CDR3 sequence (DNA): TGCGCCAGCAGCTTGAGATATAGGGACACCACTAACTATGGCTACACCTTC. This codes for CASSLRYRDTTNYGYTF.

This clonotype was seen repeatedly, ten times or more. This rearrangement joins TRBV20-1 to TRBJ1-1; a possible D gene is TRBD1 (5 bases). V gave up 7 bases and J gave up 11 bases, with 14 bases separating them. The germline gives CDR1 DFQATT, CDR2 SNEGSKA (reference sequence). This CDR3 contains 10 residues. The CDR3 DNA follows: TGCAGTGTCCGTCGGGACCGGGCTTTCTTT. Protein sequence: CSVRRDRAFF.

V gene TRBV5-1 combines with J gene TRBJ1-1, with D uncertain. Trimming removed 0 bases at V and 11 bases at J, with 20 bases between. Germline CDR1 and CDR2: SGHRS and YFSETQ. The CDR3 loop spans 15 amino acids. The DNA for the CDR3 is TGCGCCAGCAGCTTGGCGGGGTGGACGGGCTCTGGGGCTTTCTTT. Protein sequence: CASSLAGWTGSGAFF.

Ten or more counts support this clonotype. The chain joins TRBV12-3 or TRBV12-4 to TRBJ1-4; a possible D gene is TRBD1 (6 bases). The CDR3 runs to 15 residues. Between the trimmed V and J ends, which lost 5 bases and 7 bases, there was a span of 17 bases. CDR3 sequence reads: CASSPAGGRSEKLFF. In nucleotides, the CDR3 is TGTGCCAGCAGTCCGGCGGGGGGCAGGAGTGAAAAACTGTTTTTT.

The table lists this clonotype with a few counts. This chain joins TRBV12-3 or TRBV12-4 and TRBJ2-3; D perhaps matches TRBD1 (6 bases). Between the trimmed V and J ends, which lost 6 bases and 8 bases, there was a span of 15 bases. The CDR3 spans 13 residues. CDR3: CASRYQGYGTQYF. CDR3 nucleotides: TGTGCCAGCAGATATCAGGGGTACGGTACGCAGTATTTT.

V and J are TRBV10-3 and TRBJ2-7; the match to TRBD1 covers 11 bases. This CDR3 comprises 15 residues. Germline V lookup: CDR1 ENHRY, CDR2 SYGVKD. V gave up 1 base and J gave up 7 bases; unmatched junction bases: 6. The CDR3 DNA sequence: TGTGCCATCAGTGAGTACCGGACAGGGGGCCAGGAGCAGTACTTC. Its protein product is CAISEYRTGGQEQYF.

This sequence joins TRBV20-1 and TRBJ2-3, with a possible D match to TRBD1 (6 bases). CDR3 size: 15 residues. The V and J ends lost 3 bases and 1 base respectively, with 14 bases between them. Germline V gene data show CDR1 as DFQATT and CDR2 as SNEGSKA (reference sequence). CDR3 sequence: CSASAGTSRTDTQYF. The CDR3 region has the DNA TGCAGTGCTAGCGCTGGGACATCCCGCACAGATACGCAGTATTTT.

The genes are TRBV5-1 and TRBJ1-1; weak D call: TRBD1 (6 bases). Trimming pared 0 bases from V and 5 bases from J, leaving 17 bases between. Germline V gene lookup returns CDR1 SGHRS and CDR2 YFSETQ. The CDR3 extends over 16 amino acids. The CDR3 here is CASSLGGTGLGTEAFF. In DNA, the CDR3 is TGCGCCAGCAGCTTGGGGGGTACAGGGTTGGGGACTGAAGCTTTCTTT.

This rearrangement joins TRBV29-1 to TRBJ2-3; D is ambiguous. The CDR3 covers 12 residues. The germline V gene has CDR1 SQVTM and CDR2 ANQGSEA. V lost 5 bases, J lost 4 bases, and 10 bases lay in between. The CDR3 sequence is CSVLSQADTQYF. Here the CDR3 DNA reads TGCAGCGTTCTTAGTCAGGCAGATACGCAGTATTTT.

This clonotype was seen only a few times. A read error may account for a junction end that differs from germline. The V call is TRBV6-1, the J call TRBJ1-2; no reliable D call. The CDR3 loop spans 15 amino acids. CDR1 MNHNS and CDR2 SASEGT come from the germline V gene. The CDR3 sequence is CASSEALLRQLLPFF. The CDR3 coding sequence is TGTGCCAGCAGTGAAGCGCTTCTGAGGCAGCTCCTCCCGTTCTTC.

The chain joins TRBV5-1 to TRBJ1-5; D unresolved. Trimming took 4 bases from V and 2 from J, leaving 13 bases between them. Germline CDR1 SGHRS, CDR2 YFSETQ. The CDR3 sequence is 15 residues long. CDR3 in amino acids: CASSVEPGGNQPQHF. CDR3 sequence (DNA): TGCGCCAGCAGCGTCGAGCCCGGGGGCAATCAGCCCCAGCATTTT.

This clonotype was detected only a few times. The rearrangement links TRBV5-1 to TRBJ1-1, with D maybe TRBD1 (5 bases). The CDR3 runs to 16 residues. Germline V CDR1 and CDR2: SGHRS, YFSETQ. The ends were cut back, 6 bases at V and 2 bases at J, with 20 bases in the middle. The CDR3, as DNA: TGCGCCAGCAAAATGACGGCAGGGTACCTAAACACTGAAGCTTTCTTT. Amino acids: CASKMTAGYLNTEAFF.

CDR3 in DNA: TGTGCCAGCAGTTTAAGGATGACTGAAGCTTTCTTT. It codes for CASSLRMTEAFF. This chain connects TRBV28 to TRBJ1-1; unclear D gene. CDR3 length: 12 residues. Germline assignment: CDR1 MDHEN and CDR2 SYDVKM. V lost 2 bases and J lost 5, with 6 bases in between.

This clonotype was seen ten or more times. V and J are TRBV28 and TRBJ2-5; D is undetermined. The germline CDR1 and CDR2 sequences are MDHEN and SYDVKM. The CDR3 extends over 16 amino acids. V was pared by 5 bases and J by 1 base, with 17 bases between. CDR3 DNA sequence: TGTGCCAGCAGTAAACCGACTGCTCAGGTCCAAGAGACCCAGTACTTC. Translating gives CASSKPTAQVQETQYF.

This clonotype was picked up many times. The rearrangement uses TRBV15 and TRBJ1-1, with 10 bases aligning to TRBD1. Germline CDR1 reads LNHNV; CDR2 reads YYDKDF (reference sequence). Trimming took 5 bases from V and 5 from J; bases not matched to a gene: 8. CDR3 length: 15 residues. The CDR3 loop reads CATSPRTGGGTEAFF. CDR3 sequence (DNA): TGTGCCACCAGCCCTAGGACAGGGGGTGGGACTGAAGCTTTCTTT.

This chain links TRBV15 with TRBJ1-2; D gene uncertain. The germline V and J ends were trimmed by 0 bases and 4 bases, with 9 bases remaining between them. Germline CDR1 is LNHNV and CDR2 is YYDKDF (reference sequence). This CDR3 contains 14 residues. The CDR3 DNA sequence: TGTGCCACCAGCAGAGAGGGAGAAGGCTATGGCTACACCTTC. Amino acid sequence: CATSREGEGYGYTF.